The entry below describes one T cell receptor (beta chain). Its antigen specificity is not known. Per-nucleotide qualities are absent, and no much larger clonotype sits a single base away. This record belongs to a study of blood T cell repertoires in COVID-19 (dated by TCRdb to 2018 to 2020). Regarding the research as a whole: The collaborator samples originated in the United States, Italy and Spain and spanned the acute and convalescent phases of COVID-19. Sample metadata almost always included a de-identified subject ID, COVID-19 status, age in years and sex. Deeply sampled blood TCRbeta repertoires from subjects exposed to, actively infected with, or recovered from COVID-19 were included in the dataset. The repertoires were made available in a free public database intended to serve as a resource for research on the immune response to SARS-CoV-2. The material from the prospective study consisted of cDNA or gDNA derived from T cells, B-cell-depleted T cells, or PBMCs. HLA class I and class II types, where available, came from metadata supplied by the sample provider rather than from assay-based typing. The samples were drawn from two sources: the first 160 participants of the ongoing ImmuneRACE study, and approximately 1,300 subjects contributed by 6 global collaborators.

The immunoSEQ Assay, a bias-controlled multiplex PCR, was used to amplify TCRbeta CDR3 regions from genomic DNA. On the study's bioinformatics: Nucleated cell counts per sample were estimated from amplification of reference gene primers within the assay. Sequence reads were collapsed and filtered to measure the absolute abundance of every unique TCRbeta CDR3 rearrangement. Productive Simpson clonality was computed per sample as the square root of Simpson's diversity index over productive rearrangements. TCRdb re-hosts the immuneACCESS table, in-frame sequences only. Its copies lack some clones; in the studies checked, an unresolved V gene accounts for under half of them, and the cause for the rest is not known. V, J and clone size were drawn from that table, and D and trimming were deduced from the DNA. The sample table contains some 220,000 clones; only one count was recorded for 75% to 85% of them. The top ten clones comprise 4% to 6% of the sample.

Broader findings and caveats from the paper: How much clinical and demographic metadata was included differed by source and by participant, and the metadata was provided uncurated.

One collaborating source in Seattle enrolled patients while the patients were actively infected and followed the patients over time throughout the course of disease. Each collaborating institution followed its own protocols to collect whole blood in K2EDTA tubes. Collaborator samples were shipped for TCRbeta analysis as frozen whole blood, isolated PBMCs, or DNA extracted from either sample type. CDR1 and CDR2, looked up from the germline V gene, are SGHVS and FNYEAQ. Trimming leaves V shorter by 1 base and J shorter by 3 bases, with the junction holding 14 bases beyond the gene matches. The CDR3 contains 19 residues, cysteine and phenylalanine counted. The retained sequence is limited to the CDR3, 57 bases, with the frame set at the first base.

Rearrangement joined TRBV7-6 to TRBJ2-3; 9 middle bases align to TRBD2. The specimen sequenced was peripheral blood. This TCR was recovered from a man in his fifties or sixties with COVID-19, enrolled during active disease. The nucleotides are TGTGCCAGCAGCTTAGGCTCGACTTATGGGCGGGGGGGTACAGATACGCAGTATTTT. This translates into CASSLGSTYGRGGTDTQYF.